This TCR beta chain was sequenced in a study of identical twins. Healthy Caucasians, and only they, were the donors. Using its own MiXCR run on the 5' RACE reads, TCRdb lists one record per CDR3 protein. The sample includes about 720,000 distinct CDR3 sequences, roughly 8% of them seen just once. V gave up 3 bases and J gave up 3 bases; unmatched junction bases: 0. The CDR3 consists of 14 residues. Germline CDR1 and CDR2: MRHNA and SNTAGT. This clonotype was observed a few times. A further study also used this sample, focusing on yellow fever vaccine responses in identical twins.

The chain joins TRBV6-4 to TRBJ2-2; 8 bases are a match to TRBD2. Sequencing was carried out using PBMCs. This clonotype was sampled from a woman aged 18 to 35 in good health. The CDR3 DNA sequence: TGTGCCAGCAGTGAGGGACTAGACACCGGGGAGCTGTTTTTT. Translated: CASSEGLDTGELFF.